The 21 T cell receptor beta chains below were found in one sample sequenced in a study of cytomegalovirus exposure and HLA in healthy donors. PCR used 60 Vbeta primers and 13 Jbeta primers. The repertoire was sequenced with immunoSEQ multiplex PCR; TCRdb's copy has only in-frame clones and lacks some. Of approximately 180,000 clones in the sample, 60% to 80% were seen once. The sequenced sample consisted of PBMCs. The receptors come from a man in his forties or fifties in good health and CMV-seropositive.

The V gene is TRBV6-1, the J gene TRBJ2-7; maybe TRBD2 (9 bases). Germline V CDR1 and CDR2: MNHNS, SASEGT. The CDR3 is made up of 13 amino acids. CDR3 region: CATGGLAYYEQYF. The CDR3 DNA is TGTGCAACAGGGGGACTAGCTTATTACGAGCAGTACTTC.

DNA of the CDR3: TGTGCCAGCAGCTTGCAGGGGAACACCGGGGAGCTGTTTTTT. This translates into CASSLQGNTGELFF. This chain connects TRBV5-8 to TRBJ2-2; possible D gene TRBD1, 5 bases. The CDR3 consists of 14 residues. V was trimmed by 1 base and J by 1 base, leaving 5 bases between them. Germline V gene sequence: CDR1 SGHTS, CDR2 YDEGEE.

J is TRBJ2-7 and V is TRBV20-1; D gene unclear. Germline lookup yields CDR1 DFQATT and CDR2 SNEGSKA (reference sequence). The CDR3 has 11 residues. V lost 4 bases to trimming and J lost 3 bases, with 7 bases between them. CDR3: CSATHHYEQYF. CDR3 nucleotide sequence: TGCAGTGCTACCCATCACTACGAGCAGTACTTC.

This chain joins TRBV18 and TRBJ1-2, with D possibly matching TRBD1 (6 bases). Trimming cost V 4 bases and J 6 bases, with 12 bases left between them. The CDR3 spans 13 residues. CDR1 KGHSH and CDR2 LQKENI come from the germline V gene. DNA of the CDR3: TGTGCCAGCTCACGCGACAGGCTAGATGGCTACACCTTC. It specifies CASSRDRLDGYTF.

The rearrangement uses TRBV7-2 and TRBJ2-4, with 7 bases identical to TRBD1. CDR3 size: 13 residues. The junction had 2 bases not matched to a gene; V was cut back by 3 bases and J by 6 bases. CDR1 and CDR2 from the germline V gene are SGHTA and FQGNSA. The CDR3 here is CASSFRQGNIQYF. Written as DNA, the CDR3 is TGTGCCAGCAGCTTTAGACAGGGAAACATTCAGTACTTC.

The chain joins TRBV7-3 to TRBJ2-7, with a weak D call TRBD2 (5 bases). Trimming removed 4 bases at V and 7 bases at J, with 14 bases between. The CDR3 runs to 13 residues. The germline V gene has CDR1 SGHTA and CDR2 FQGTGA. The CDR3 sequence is CASSSASRGEQYF. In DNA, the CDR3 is TGTGCCAGCAGCTCCGCATCACGGGGAGAGCAGTACTTC.

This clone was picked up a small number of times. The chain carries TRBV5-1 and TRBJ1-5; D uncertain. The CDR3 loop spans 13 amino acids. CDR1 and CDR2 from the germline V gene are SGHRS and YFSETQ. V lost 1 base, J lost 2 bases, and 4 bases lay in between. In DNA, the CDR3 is TGCGCCAGCAGCTTGACGGGCAATCAGCCCCAGCATTTT. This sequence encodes CASSLTGNQPQHF. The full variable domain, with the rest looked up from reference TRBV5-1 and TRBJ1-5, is KAGVTQTPRYLIKTRGQQVTLSCSPISGHRSVSWYQQTPGQGLQFLFEYFSETQRNKGNFPGRFSGRQFSNSRSEMNVSTLELGDSALYLCASSLTGNQPQHFGDGTRLSIL.

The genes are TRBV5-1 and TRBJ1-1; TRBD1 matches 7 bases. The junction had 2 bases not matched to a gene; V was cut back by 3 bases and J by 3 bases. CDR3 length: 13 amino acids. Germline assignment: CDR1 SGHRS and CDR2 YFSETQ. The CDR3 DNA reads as TGCGCCAGCAGCTGGGACAGTTACACTGAAGCTTTCTTT. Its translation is CASSWDSYTEAFF.

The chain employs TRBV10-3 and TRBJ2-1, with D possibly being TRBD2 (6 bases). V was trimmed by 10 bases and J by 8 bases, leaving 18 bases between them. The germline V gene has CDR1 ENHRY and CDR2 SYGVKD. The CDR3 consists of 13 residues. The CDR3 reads CATRSREIDEQFF. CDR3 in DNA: TGTGCCACCCGCTCTCGGGAGATCGATGAGCAGTTCTTC.

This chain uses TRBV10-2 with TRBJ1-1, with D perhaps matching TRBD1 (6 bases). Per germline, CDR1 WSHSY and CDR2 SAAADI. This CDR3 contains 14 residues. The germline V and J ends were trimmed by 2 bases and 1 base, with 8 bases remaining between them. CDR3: CASSELQGNTEAFF. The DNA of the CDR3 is TGCGCCAGCAGTGAGCTACAGGGGAACACTGAAGCTTTCTTT.

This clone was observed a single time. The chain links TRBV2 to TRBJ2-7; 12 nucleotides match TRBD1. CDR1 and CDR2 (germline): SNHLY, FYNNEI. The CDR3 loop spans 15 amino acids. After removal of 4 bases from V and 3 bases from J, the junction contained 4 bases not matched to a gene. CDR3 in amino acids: CASSVGTGGYYEQYF. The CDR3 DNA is TGTGCCAGCAGTGTCGGGACAGGGGGCTACTACGAGCAGTACTTC.

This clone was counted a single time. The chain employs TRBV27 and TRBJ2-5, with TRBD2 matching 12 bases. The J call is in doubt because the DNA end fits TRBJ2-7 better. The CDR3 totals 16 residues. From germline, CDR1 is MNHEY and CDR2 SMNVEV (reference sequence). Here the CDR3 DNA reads TGTGCCAGCAGTTTACCGACTAGCGGGAGTTCCTACGAGCAGTACTTC. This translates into CASSLPTSGSSYEQYF.

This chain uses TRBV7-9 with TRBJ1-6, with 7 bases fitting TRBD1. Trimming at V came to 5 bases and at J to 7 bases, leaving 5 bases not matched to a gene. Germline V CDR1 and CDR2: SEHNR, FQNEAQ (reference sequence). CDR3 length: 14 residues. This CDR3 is CASSTGTDNSPLHF. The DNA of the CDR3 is TGTGCCAGCAGCACCGGGACAGACAATTCACCCCTCCACTTT.

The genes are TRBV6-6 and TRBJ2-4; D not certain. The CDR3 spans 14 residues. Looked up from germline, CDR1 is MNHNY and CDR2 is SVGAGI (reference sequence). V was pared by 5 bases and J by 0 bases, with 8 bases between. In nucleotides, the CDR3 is TGTGCCAGCAGTAGCCACCTAGCCAAAAACATTCAGTACTTC. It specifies CASSSHLAKNIQYF.

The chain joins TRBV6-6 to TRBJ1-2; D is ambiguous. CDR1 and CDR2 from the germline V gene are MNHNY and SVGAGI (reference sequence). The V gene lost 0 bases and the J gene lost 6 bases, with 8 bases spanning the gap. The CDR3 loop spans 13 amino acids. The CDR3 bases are TGTGCCAGCAGTTACTCGAACGTAGATGGCTACACCTTC. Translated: CASSYSNVDGYTF.

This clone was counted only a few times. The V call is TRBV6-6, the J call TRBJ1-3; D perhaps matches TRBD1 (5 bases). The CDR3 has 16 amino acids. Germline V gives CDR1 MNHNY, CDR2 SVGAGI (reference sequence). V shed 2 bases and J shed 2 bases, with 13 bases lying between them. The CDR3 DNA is TGTGCCAGCAGTTACAGTGATAGGACAACTGGAAACACCATATATTTT. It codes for CASSYSDRTTGNTIYF.

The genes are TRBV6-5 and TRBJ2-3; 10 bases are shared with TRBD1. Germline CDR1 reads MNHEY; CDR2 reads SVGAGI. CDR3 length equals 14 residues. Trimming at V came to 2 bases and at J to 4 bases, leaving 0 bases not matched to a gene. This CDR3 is CASSYGTGADTQYF. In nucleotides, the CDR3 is TGTGCCAGCAGTTACGGGACAGGGGCAGATACGCAGTATTTT.

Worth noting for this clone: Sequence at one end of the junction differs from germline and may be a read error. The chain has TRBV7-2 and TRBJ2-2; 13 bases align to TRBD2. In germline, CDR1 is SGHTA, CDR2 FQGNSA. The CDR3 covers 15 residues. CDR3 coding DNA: TGTGCCAGCAGAGGGACTAGCGGGAACTCCGGGGAGCTGTTTTTT. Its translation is CASRGTSGNSGELFF. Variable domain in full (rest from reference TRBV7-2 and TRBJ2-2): GAGVSQSPSNKVTEKGKDVELRCDPISGHTALYWYRQSLGQGLEFLIYFQGNSAPDKSGLPSDRFSAERTGGSVSTLTIQRTQQEDSAVYLCASRGTSGNSGELFFGEGSRLTVL.

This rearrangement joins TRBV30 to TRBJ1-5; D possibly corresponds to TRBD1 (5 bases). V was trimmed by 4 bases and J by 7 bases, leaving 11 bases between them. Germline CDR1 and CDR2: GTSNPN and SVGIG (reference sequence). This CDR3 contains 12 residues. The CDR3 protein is CAWNGGEQPQHF. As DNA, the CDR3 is TGTGCCTGGAACGGGGGAGAACAGCCCCAGCATTTT.

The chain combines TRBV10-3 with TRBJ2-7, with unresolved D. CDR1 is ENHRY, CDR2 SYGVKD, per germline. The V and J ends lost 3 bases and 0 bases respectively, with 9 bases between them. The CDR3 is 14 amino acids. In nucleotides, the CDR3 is TGTGCCATCAGTGATCAACATCGCTCCTACGAGCAGTACTTC. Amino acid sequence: CAISDQHRSYEQYF.

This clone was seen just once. The CDR3 DNA reads as TGTGCCAGCAGAGGGACAGGGACATACGAGCAGTACTTC. It yields the protein CASRGTGTYEQYF. This chain uses TRBV6-6 with TRBJ2-7, with 9 bases lining up with TRBD1. The germline V gene encodes CDR1 MNHNY and CDR2 SVGAGI (reference sequence). Unmatched junction bases numbered 4, after V lost 6 bases and J lost 4 bases. This CDR3 contains 13 residues.